These 9 T cell receptor beta chains came from one sample sequenced in a study of T cell changes during pregnancy in multiple sclerosis. The repertoire was sequenced with immunoSEQ multiplex PCR; TCRdb's copy has only in-frame clones and lacks some. The sample lists about 77,000 clones, about 91% occurring once. The sequences come from peripheral blood, collected before pregnancy. The receptors originated from a female donor with multiple sclerosis, enrolled in a pregnancy study.

This rearrangement joins TRBV2 to TRBJ2-5, with 9 bases matching TRBD2. CDR3 length: 15 amino acids. Germline loops: CDR1 SNHLY, CDR2 FYNNEI. The trim removed 3 bases at V and 4 bases at J, leaving 6 bases unmatched. This CDR3 is CASSDERGVVETQYF. As DNA, the CDR3 is TGTGCCAGCAGTGATGAGCGGGGGGTCGTAGAGACCCAGTACTTC.

This chain uses TRBV5-3 with TRBJ1-4; D is uncertain. TRBV5-3 is an open reading frame whose function is uncertain. CDR3 length: 16 amino acids. V lost 2 bases, J lost 1 base, and 12 bases lay in between. The chain's CDR3 is CARSLPEKITNEKLFF. CDR3 nucleotide sequence: TGTGCCAGAAGCTTACCCGAGAAAATAACTAATGAAAAACTGTTTTTT.

The rearrangement uses TRBV4-1 and TRBJ1-6; TRBD1 agrees at 7 bases. Trimming took 4 bases from V and 11 from J; bases not matched to a gene: 11. Germline V lookup: CDR1 MGHRA, CDR2 YSYEKL. This CDR3 comprises 15 residues. The CDR3 DNA follows: TGCGCCAGCAGCCTACTTCAGGGGGTGAGGGCACCCCTCCACTTT. Translation gives CASSLLQGVRAPLHF.

The gene calls are TRBV28 and TRBJ1-2; D call uncertain. This CDR3 is 14 amino acids long. V lost 5 bases and J 2 bases, leaving 12 bases between the germline ends. Germline values: CDR1 MDHEN, CDR2 SYDVKM. The CDR3 sequence: CASSTSGSNYGYTF. CDR3 bases: TGTGCCAGCAGTACCTCCGGGTCCAACTATGGCTACACCTTC.

This chain uses TRBV7-9 with TRBJ2-1; unclear D gene. In germline, CDR1 is SEHNR, CDR2 FQNEAQ (reference sequence). The germline V and J ends were trimmed by 5 bases and 11 bases, with 13 bases remaining between them. The CDR3 consists of 12 residues. CDR3 nucleotides: TGTGCCAGCAGCCTTGTAAAAACTCAGCAGTTCTTC. This sequence encodes CASSLVKTQQFF.

This clone was seen once. The chain couples TRBV5-1 to TRBJ2-7; the D gene is possibly TRBD1 (5 bases). The germline V and J ends were trimmed by 7 bases and 1 base, with 27 bases remaining between them. The CDR3 spans 18 residues. Germline V gene data show CDR1 as SGHRS and CDR2 as YFSETQ. The CDR3 spells CASHTNAQGPTKSYEQYF. DNA for the CDR3: TGCGCCAGCCATACAAATGCCCAGGGCCCAACTAAATCCTACGAGCAGTACTTC. The full variable domain, in which reference TRBV5-1 and TRBJ2-7 provide the parts outside the CDR3, is KAGVTQTPRYLIKTRGQQVTLSCSPISGHRSVSWYQQTPGQGLQFLFEYFSETQRNKGNFPGRFSGRQFSNSRSEMNVSTLELGDSALYLCASHTNAQGPTKSYEQYFGPGTRLTVT.

This chain connects TRBV2 to TRBJ2-5, with 9 bases identical to TRBD1. This CDR3 has 13 residues. V trimming: 7 bases; J trimming: 2 bases; junction bases outside the gene matches: 2. Germline V gene sequence: CDR1 SNHLY, CDR2 FYNNEI. CDR3 in DNA: TGTGCCAGCAACAGGGGGCAACAAGAGACCCAGTACTTC. This sequence encodes CASNRGQQETQYF.

The chain combines TRBV28 with TRBJ1-1, with 8 bases lining up with TRBD1. CDR3 length: 14 amino acids. V lost 5 bases to trimming and J lost 10 bases; unmatched junction nucleotides: 12. The germline CDR1 and CDR2 sequences are MDHEN and SYDVKM. CDR3: CASSPWFGQGRAFF. The CDR3 DNA follows: TGTGCCAGCAGTCCTTGGTTCGGACAGGGCAGAGCTTTCTTT.

This clone appeared once. This rearrangement joins TRBV4-2 to TRBJ1-2, with D perhaps matching TRBD1 (6 bases). In germline, CDR1 is LGHNA, CDR2 YNFKEQ. V gave up 3 bases and J gave up 6 bases, with 8 bases separating them. The CDR3 runs to 12 residues. The CDR3: CASSHPGDGYTF. CDR3 nucleotides: TGTGCCAGCAGCCATCCAGGGGATGGCTACACCTTC.